This T cell receptor (beta chain) was identified in a study of control samples from healthy donors and cancer patients. Assay: immunoSEQ multiplex PCR; the TCRdb copy retains only in-frame clones and omits some. The sample holds over 80,000 clones; around 80% are singletons and the top ten take 1.5% to 2.5%. This CDR3 comprises 18 residues. Germline CDR1 is SGDLS and CDR2 is YYNGEE. V was cut by 1 base and J by 1 base, with 18 bases left in between. Sequenced: blood. V gene TRBV9 combines with J gene TRBJ2-1, with TRBD2 as a possible D gene (6 bases). The receptor comes from a man in his sixties in good health. CDR3 DNA: TGTGCCAGCAGCGTACCCCTCGAGGCGGGGCCGTCCTACAATGAGCAGTTCTTC. This encodes CASSVPLEAGPSYNEQFF.